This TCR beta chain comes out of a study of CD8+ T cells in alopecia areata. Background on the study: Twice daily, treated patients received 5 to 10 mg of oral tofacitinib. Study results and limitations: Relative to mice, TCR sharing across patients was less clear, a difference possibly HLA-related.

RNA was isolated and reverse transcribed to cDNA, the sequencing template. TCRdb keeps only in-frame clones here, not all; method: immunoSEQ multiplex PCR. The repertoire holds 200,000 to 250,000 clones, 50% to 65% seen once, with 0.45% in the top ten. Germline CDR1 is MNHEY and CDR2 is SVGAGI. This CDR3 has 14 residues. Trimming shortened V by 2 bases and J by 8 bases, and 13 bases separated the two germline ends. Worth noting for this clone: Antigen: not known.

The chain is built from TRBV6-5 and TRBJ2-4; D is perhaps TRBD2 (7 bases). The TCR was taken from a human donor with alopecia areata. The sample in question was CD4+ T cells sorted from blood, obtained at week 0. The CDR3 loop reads CASSYKGGVDIQYF. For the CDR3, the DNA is TGTGCCAGCAGTTACAAAGGGGGGGTAGACATTCAGTACTTC.